This TCR beta chain stems from a study of blood T cell repertoires in COVID-19 (TCRdb year 2020). Concerning the study at large: Samples covering the acute and convalescent phases of COVID-19 were provided by collaborators in the United States, Italy and Spain. Samples were obtained from the ongoing ImmuneRACE study (first 160 participants) and from 1,254 subjects provided by 6 global collaborators. The prospective study material was composed of cDNA or gDNA derived from T cells, B-cell-depleted T cells, or PBMCs. Where available, HLA class I and class II types were obtained from metadata supplied by the sample provider rather than from assay-based typing. Subjects who had been exposed to COVID-19, were actively infected with it, or had recovered from it provided the deeply sampled blood TCRbeta repertoires that made up the dataset. The repertoires were made available in a free public database intended to serve as a resource for research on the immune response to SARS-CoV-2. Nearly every sample came with metadata listing a de-identified subject ID, COVID-19 status, age in years and sex.

General findings and caveats noted by the study authors: How much clinical and demographic metadata was included differed by source and by participant, and the metadata was provided uncurated.

Trimming accounts for 2 bases at V and 8 bases at J, while the number of junction bases matched to no gene is 7. The germline V gene yields KGHDR for CDR1 and SFDVKD for CDR2. The CDR3, from cysteine to phenylalanine, totals 16 residues. CDR3 DNA only is kept here, 48 bases in frame from base 1. Notes on this clone: Its antigen specificity is not known. Base qualities are not provided; no much larger clone lies one nucleotide away.

The collaborating institutions used their own protocols to collect whole blood in K2EDTA tubes. For TCRbeta analysis, collaborators shipped samples as frozen whole blood, isolated PBMCs, or DNA extracted from either of those sample types. The immunoSEQ Assay, a bias-controlled multiplex PCR, was used to amplify TCRbeta CDR3 regions from genomic DNA. The source study handled its data this way. The number of nucleated cells in each sample was estimated from the amplification of reference gene primers within the assay. To quantify the absolute abundance of each unique TCRbeta CDR3 rearrangement, sequence reads were collapsed and filtered. For each sample, productive Simpson clonality was calculated as the square root of Simpson's diversity index over productive rearrangements. In its TCRdb copy, this immuneACCESS table keeps in-frame sequences only and misses some clones. Where compared with another copy, unresolved V genes explain less than half of these, and the others have no known cause. The DNA gave D and trimming, while V, J and clone size come from that table. The sample records some 74,000 clones, approximately 80% of which are singletons. Roughly 43% of the sample rests with the top ten.

Specimen: peripheral blood. The chain links TRBV24-1 with TRBJ2-1; 11 bases in the junction line up with TRBD2. This clonotype was obtained from a man older than 75 with acute or convalescent COVID-19. The CDR3 is CATSDSSSGGGYEQFF. The DNA reads TGTGCCACCAGTGATTCCAGTAGCGGGGGGGGCTATGAGCAGTTCTTC.